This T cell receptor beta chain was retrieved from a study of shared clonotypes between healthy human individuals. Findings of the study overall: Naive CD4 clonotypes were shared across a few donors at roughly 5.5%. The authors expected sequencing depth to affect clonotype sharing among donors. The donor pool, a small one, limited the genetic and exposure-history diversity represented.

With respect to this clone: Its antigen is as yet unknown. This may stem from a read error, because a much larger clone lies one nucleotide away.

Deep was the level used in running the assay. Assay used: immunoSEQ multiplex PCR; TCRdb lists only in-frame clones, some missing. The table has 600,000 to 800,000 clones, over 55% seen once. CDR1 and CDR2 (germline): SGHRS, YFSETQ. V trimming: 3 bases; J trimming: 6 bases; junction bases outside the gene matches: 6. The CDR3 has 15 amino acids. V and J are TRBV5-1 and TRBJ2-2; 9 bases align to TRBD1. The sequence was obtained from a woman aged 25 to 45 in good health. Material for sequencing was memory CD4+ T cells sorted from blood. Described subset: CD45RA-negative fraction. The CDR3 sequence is CASSWGDRDAGELFF. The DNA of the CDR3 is TGCGCCAGCAGCTGGGGGGACAGGGACGCCGGGGAGCTGTTTTTT.